The 29 T cell receptor beta chains in this list originate from one sample, sequenced in a study of T cells in tuberculosis. This table comes from immunoSEQ multiplex PCR, and its TCRdb copy is limited to in-frame clones, with some not included. The table shows fewer than 35,000 clones, with approximately 95% occurring only once. Sequencing was carried out using PBMCs. The receptors originated from a donor between 10 and 35 years old with latent tuberculosis or without tuberculosis infection.

The V and J genes are TRBV5-1 and TRBJ1-2; 7 bases are a match to TRBD1. The CDR3 contains 14 residues. J lost 6 bases, V lost 4 bases, and 9 bases had no gene match. Per germline, CDR1 SGHRS and CDR2 YFSETQ. The CDR3 region has the DNA TGCGCCAGCAGCAAAGGGACAGCGATCGATGGCTACACCTTC. Its protein is CASSKGTAIDGYTF.

This clone appeared once. V and J are TRBV6-1 and TRBJ2-7; a possible D gene is TRBD2 (6 bases). Germline CDR1 MNHNS, CDR2 SASEGT. The CDR3 extends over 13 amino acids. V lost 4 bases and J 4 bases, leaving 11 bases between the germline ends. The CDR3 here is CASSVEGRYEQYF. CDR3 bases: TGTGCCAGCAGTGTGGAGGGTAGGTACGAGCAGTACTTC.

This sequence joins TRBV6-6 and TRBJ2-1; the match to TRBD2 covers 13 bases. CDR3 length equals 15 residues. J lost 4 bases, V lost 6 bases, and 3 bases had no gene match. CDR1 and CDR2 from the germline V gene are MNHNY and SVGAGI (reference sequence). The CDR3 here is CASRGLAGEYNEQFF. CDR3 nucleotides: TGTGCCAGCAGAGGACTAGCGGGAGAATACAATGAGCAGTTCTTC.

The V gene is TRBV5-1, the J gene TRBJ1-3; D not resolved. Germline lookup yields CDR1 SGHRS and CDR2 YFSETQ. Trimming shortened V by 1 base and J by 4 bases, and 6 bases separated the two germline ends. The CDR3 is 13 residues long. CDR3 amino acids: CASSLNYGNTIYF. CDR3 coding DNA: TGCGCCAGCAGCTTGAACTACGGAAACACCATATATTTT.

The V and J genes are TRBV7-3 and TRBJ2-7, with TRBD2 matching 8 bases. The CDR3 totals 16 residues. Unmatched junction bases numbered 10, after V lost 2 bases and J lost 4 bases. Germline loops: CDR1 SGHTA, CDR2 FQGTGA. The CDR3 sequence is CASSLGPSGSGYEQYF. The CDR3 coding sequence is TGTGCCAGCAGCTTAGGTCCTAGCGGGTCTGGATACGAGCAGTACTTC.

This sequence joins TRBV27 and TRBJ2-1; D is possibly TRBD2 (6 bases). CDR3 length equals 14 residues. Germline CDR1 is MNHEY and CDR2 is SMNVEV (reference sequence). V was pared by 4 bases and J by 8 bases, with 15 bases between. The CDR3 DNA reads as TGTGCCAGCAGTTATGGCGGGGCCTTAGATGAGCAGTTCTTC. It yields the protein CASSYGGALDEQFF.

This clone was picked up one time. The chain employs TRBV19 and TRBJ2-3, with D maybe TRBD2 (6 bases). The V gene lost 4 bases and the J gene lost 4 bases, with 15 bases spanning the gap. This CDR3 is built from 15 residues. Looked up from germline, CDR1 is LNHDA and CDR2 is SQIVND (reference sequence). The CDR3 DNA reads as TGTGCCAGTAGTACTAGCGTCTGGGCGCCAGATACGCAGTATTTT. Its protein product is CASSTSVWAPDTQYF.

DNA of the CDR3: TGTGCCAGCAGTCAGACAGGGGGCCACCGGGGCTACACCTTC. It encodes CASSQTGGHRGYTF. The V gene is TRBV6-5, the J gene TRBJ1-2; TRBD1 agrees at 10 bases. Trimming cost V 5 bases and J 8 bases; bases outside gene matches: 8. CDR1 MNHEY and CDR2 SVGAGI come from the germline V gene. This CDR3 is 14 amino acids long.

The rearrangement uses TRBV19 and TRBJ2-5; 8 bases agree with TRBD1. The junction had 5 bases not matched to a gene; V was cut back by 6 bases and J by 2 bases. This CDR3 contains 14 residues. CDR1 and CDR2 from the germline V gene are LNHDA and SQIVND (reference sequence). The CDR3 spells CASRPRQGQETQYF. In DNA, the CDR3 is TGTGCCAGTAGACCAAGACAGGGGCAAGAGACCCAGTACTTC.

Remarks on this clone: A much larger clone lies one base from this, so it may be a read error. Other DNA sequences of this sample code for an identical CDR3. The chain couples TRBV5-1 to TRBJ1-5; no definite D call. The germline V gene has CDR1 SGHRS and CDR2 YFSETQ. The CDR3 consists of 14 residues. Trimming removed 1 base from V and 2 bases from J, with 7 bases in between. Here the CDR3 DNA reads TGCGCCAGCAGCTTGATCGGGGGCAATCAGCCCCAGCATTTT. Translating gives CASSLIGGNQPQHF.

The chain is built from TRBV10-1 and TRBJ2-3; TRBD1 aligns across 10 bases. The CDR3 sequence is 15 residues long. J was trimmed by 3 bases and V by 6 bases; bases with no gene match: 6. Germline V gene sequence: CDR1 WNHNN, CDR2 SYGVQD (reference sequence). CDR3 in DNA: TGCGCCAGCAGCTCGGGACAGGGGAAAACAGATACGCAGTATTTT. Residues: CASSSGQGKTDTQYF.

The rearrangement joins TRBV5-1 to TRBJ2-1, with 7 bases fitting TRBD2. V was clipped by 4 bases and J by 6 bases; unmatched bases: 7. The germline V gene has CDR1 SGHRS and CDR2 YFSETQ. The CDR3 spans 14 residues. As DNA, the CDR3 is TGCGCCAGCAGCCTGTCAGGGAGGGGCAATGAGCAGTTCTTC. The encoded protein is CASSLSGRGNEQFF.

The chain joins TRBV7-9 to TRBJ2-2; TRBD1 agrees at 7 bases. J gave up 2 bases and V 6 bases, and 6 bases lay outside the gene matches. Germline lookup yields CDR1 SEHNR and CDR2 FQNEAQ (reference sequence). CDR3 length: 15 amino acids. CDR3 loop: CASSRQGGNTGELFF. The CDR3 DNA reads as TGTGCCAGCAGTCGACAGGGCGGTAACACCGGGGAGCTGTTTTTT.

This chain links TRBV5-5 with TRBJ2-7; 8 positions agree with TRBD1. Germline assignment: CDR1 SGHKS and CDR2 YYEKEE (reference sequence). V lost 2 bases to trimming and J lost 1 base; unmatched junction nucleotides: 5. The CDR3 sequence is 15 residues long. The CDR3 region is CASSFVRTGSYEQYF. The CDR3 nucleotides are TGTGCCAGCAGCTTTGTTAGGACAGGGTCCTACGAGCAGTACTTC.

The chain has TRBV18 and TRBJ2-7, with D perhaps matching TRBD1 (6 bases). Germline V gives CDR1 KGHSH, CDR2 LQKENI. This CDR3 is 15 amino acids long. Trimming pared 6 bases from V and 4 bases from J, leaving 19 bases between. This chain's CDR3 is CASSHRARPTYEQYF. CDR3 DNA: TGTGCCAGCTCGCACAGGGCCCGACCCACTTACGAGCAGTACTTC.

This rearrangement joins TRBV11-2 to TRBJ2-1; 9 positions match TRBD1. Trimming cost V 6 bases and J 1 base; bases outside gene matches: 7. CDR3 length equals 16 residues. The germline V gene has CDR1 SGHAT and CDR2 FQNNGV. The CDR3, as DNA: TGTGCCAGCAGGCCCACAGGGGGCCTGTCCTACAATGAGCAGTTCTTC. Translated, it gives CASRPTGGLSYNEQFF.

The J gene is TRBJ2-3, the V gene TRBV5-1; D remains unclear. The germline gives CDR1 SGHRS, CDR2 YFSETQ. Trimming cost V 5 bases and J 0 bases, with 19 bases left between them. This CDR3 contains 17 residues. The DNA of the CDR3 is TGCGCCAGCAGTCCCTTTGGCCGATCTCTTAGCACAGATACGCAGTATTTT. It is translated as CASSPFGRSLSTDTQYF.

This chain connects TRBV19 to TRBJ1-2; 8 bases are a match to TRBD1. The germline gives CDR1 LNHDA, CDR2 SQIVND (reference sequence). The CDR3 spans 13 residues. The V segment lost 3 bases and the J segment 6 bases; nucleotides outside the gene matches: 3. The DNA for the CDR3 is TGTGCCAGTAGTATTGTACAGGGGGATGGCTACACCTTC. It is translated as CASSIVQGDGYTF.

The chain uses TRBV5-1 and TRBJ1-1, with 9 positions matching TRBD1. The CDR3 loop spans 15 amino acids. Unmatched junction bases numbered 5, after V lost 4 bases and J lost 1 base. Germline lookup yields CDR1 SGHRS and CDR2 YFSETQ. The CDR3 protein is CASSGQGHSNTEAFF. The DNA of the CDR3 is TGCGCCAGCAGCGGACAGGGGCACTCGAACACTGAAGCTTTCTTT.

The rearrangement links TRBV5-1 to TRBJ2-3, with 7 positions matching TRBD1. Looked up from germline, CDR1 is SGHRS and CDR2 is YFSETQ. The V and J ends lost 0 bases and 4 bases, in that order; junction bases with no gene match: 2. The length of the CDR3 is 14 residues. This CDR3 reads CASSLEGAADTQYF. The DNA for the CDR3 is TGCGCCAGCAGCTTGGAGGGGGCCGCAGATACGCAGTATTTT.

The CDR3, as DNA: TGTGCCAGCAGCGCCGCCCACCGGGTGAACACTGAAGCTTTCTTT. The encoded protein is CASSAAHRVNTEAFF. The V gene is TRBV7-9, the J gene TRBJ1-1; D gene uncertain. Trimming removed 5 bases from V and 0 bases from J, with 13 bases in between. CDR3 length: 15 residues. Germline values: CDR1 SEHNR, CDR2 FQNEAQ (reference sequence).

The chain combines TRBV27 with TRBJ1-1, with D perhaps matching TRBD1 (6 bases). The length of the CDR3 is 14 residues. The V end was cut by 5 bases, the J end by 4 bases, with 14 bases between. Germline V lookup: CDR1 MNHEY, CDR2 SMNVEV (reference sequence). The CDR3 spells CASSPTRGGTEAFF. The DNA for the CDR3 is TGTGCCAGCAGTCCCACACGAGGGGGCACTGAAGCTTTCTTT.

The chain combines TRBV2 with TRBJ1-2; 10 bases are shared with TRBD1. Trimming removed 5 bases from V and 2 bases from J; junction bases left unmatched: 5. This CDR3 has 15 residues. Germline V gene lookup returns CDR1 SNHLY and CDR2 FYNNEI. This CDR3 is CASSNPGQGNYGYTF. The DNA for the CDR3 is TGTGCCAGCAGTAACCCGGGACAGGGGAACTATGGCTACACCTTC.

The V gene is TRBV29-1, the J gene TRBJ2-1; no clear D gene. Trimming pared 3 bases from V and 6 bases from J, leaving 9 bases between. The CDR3 is made up of 12 amino acids. CDR1 is SQVTM, CDR2 ANQGSEA, per germline. The CDR3 sequence: CSVDSYGNEQFF. As DNA, the CDR3 is TGCAGCGTTGACTCGTACGGCAATGAGCAGTTCTTC.

The rearrangement links TRBV27 to TRBJ1-4, with no clear D. Trimming stripped 5 bases from V and 4 bases from J, with 17 bases between. The germline V gene encodes CDR1 MNHEY and CDR2 SMNVEV (reference sequence). The CDR3 length is 16 residues. CDR3 sequence reads: CASSPSVWAHNEKLFF. CDR3 bases: TGTGCCAGCAGTCCCTCCGTGTGGGCCCATAATGAAAAACTGTTTTTT.

This clone was counted a single time. The chain has TRBV29-1 and TRBJ1-1; D is possibly TRBD1 (5 bases). V lost 5 bases, J lost 1 base, and 8 bases lay in between. The CDR3 has 12 amino acids. CDR1 and CDR2 (germline): SQVTM, ANQGSEA. CDR3 DNA: TGCAGCGTTAGCACAGGGAACACTGAAGCTTTCTTT. Protein: CSVSTGNTEAFF.

J is TRBJ1-1 and V is TRBV21-1; the DNA was not compared with TRBD1, the D call given in the table. TRBV21-1 is assigned pseudogene status. CDR3 length: 13 amino acids. The CDR3 region has the DNA TGTGCCAGCGGCCCTACAGGGAACACTGAAGCTTTCTTT. It translates to CASGPTGNTEAFF.

The V and J genes are TRBV5-1 and TRBJ2-7; unclear D gene. Germline V CDR1 and CDR2: SGHRS, YFSETQ. V lost 0 bases and J 2 bases, leaving 6 bases between the germline ends. The CDR3 runs to 13 residues. The CDR3 protein is CASSLAVAYEQYF. The DNA for the CDR3 is TGCGCCAGCAGCTTGGCCGTTGCCTACGAGCAGTACTTC.

The gene calls are TRBV19 and TRBJ2-7; tentatively, D is TRBD2 (6 bases). The germline gives CDR1 LNHDA, CDR2 SQIVND (reference sequence). Trimming shortened V by 4 bases and J by 7 bases, and 14 bases separated the two germline ends. CDR3 length: 13 residues. CDR3 residues: CASSTSGSLEQYF. In nucleotides, the CDR3 is TGTGCCAGTAGTACCTCCGGGAGTTTAGAGCAGTACTTC.